The rows below give T cell receptor beta chains drawn from one sample of a study of beta chain features in type 1 diabetes. Repertoires were generated with immunoSEQ multiplex PCR, while TCRdb's copy carries only in-frame clones and drops some. The sample has 250,000 to 300,000 clones, around 24% seen once. The sample comprised naive CD4+ T cells from blood. All receptors come from a woman aged 25 to 39 with type 1 diabetes. Both conserved end residues are part of each CDR3.

TRBJ2-7 TRBV18 CASSQRVVASYEQYF
TRBJ2-5 TRBV5-6 CASSAGTSEEETQYF
TRBJ2-7 TRBV18 CASSPKNPGTTHEQYF
TRBJ1-2 TRBV7-8 CASSPRDRGYGYTF
TRBJ1-5 TRBV7-3 CASSLTSVAPQHF
TRBJ2-5 TRBV2 CASSDDSKETQYF
TRBJ2-7 TRBV6-6 CASSMPGQRTYEQYF
TRBJ2-7 TRBV30 CAWSTGTSISEQYF
TRBJ2-1 TRBV14 CASSQEATSGSWAFF
TRBJ2-6 TRBV2 CASSGAGGGANVLTF
TRBJ2-1 TRBV2 CASSEELAGINEQFF
TRBJ2-2 TRBV2 CASTRSGNTGELFF
TRBJ2-2 TRBV5-1 CASSLVGQLNTGELFF
TRBJ2-3 TRBV7-3 CASSPTLGSADTQYF
TRBJ2-7 TRBV7-9 CASSLARDRGHEQYF
TRBJ1-4 TRBV25-1 CASEGHWDGKLFF
TRBJ2-7 TRBV28 CASSLTTGETYEQYF
TRBJ2-1 TRBV7-8 CASGWGVSYNEQFF
TRBJ2-7 TRBV10-3 CAISHPASGSSYEQYF
TRBJ2-3 TRBV18 CASSPWTGSTDTQYF
TRBJ2-7 TRBV4-2 CASSQETAGPHEQYF
TRBJ2-1 TRBV2 CASTGQFF
TRBJ2-7 TRBV5-1 CASSLEHPNEQYF
TRBJ1-5 TRBV18 CASSPGADQPQHF
TRBJ2-2 TRBV5-1 CASSHRSGRGTGELFF
TRBJ1-2 TRBV7-9 CASGPRGYPGYTF
TRBJ2-5 TRBV5-6 CASSLVGAGRETQYF
TRBJ1-1 TRBV29-1 CSVQAGKGTEAFF
TRBJ2-7 TRBV7-9 CASSFQTASYEQYF
TRBJ2-7 TRBV10-3 CAISMGTSGRGHF
TRBJ2-7 TRBV5-1 CASSWGQGNEQYF
TRBJ1-5 TRBV19 CASSTSRGPGGSQPQHF
TRBJ2-2 TRBV7-3 CASSLEVNTGELFF
TRBJ1-2 TRBV7-9 CASSKEQLYTF
TRBJ1-1 TRBV29-1 CSVVGAGPDTEAFF
TRBJ2-2 TRBV7-2 CASSLASPTGGELFF